This T cell receptor (beta chain) was captured by sequencing in a study of T-cell memory formation after mild COVID-19. In its sample, this clonotype was seen a few times. Unmatched junction bases numbered 3, after V lost 1 base and J lost 3 bases. Germline V lookup: CDR1 SGHRS, CDR2 YFSETQ. This CDR3 has 14 amino acids. Using constant-segment primers, 5'RACE produced TCR alpha and TCR beta cDNA libraries carrying sample barcodes and UMIs. TCRdb itself ran the 5' RACE reads through MiXCR, one entry per CDR3 protein. The sample gives about 350,000 distinct CDR3 sequences, roughly 13% of which show up once; approximately 21% is in the top ten.

The sample consisted of PBMCs or a T cell subset sorted from them (not recorded which). This TCR derives from a man aged 18 to 30 who had mild COVID-19 (a few samples of this study predate the infection). Cell type and time point are not known. This rearrangement joins TRBV5-1 to TRBJ2-5; the match to TRBD2 covers 7 bases. CDR3 sequence (DNA): TGCGCCAGCAGCTTGATGGCGGGGGAAGAGACCCAGTACTTC. It encodes CASSLMAGEETQYF.